This TCR beta chain was observed in a study of PD-1 blockade in classical Hodgkin lymphoma. The germline V gene encodes CDR1 LNHDA and CDR2 SQIVND (reference sequence). This CDR3 contains 14 residues. Each patient relapsed following autologous stem cell transplantation, and prior brentuximab vedotin exposure differed. Comments on this clone: Its antigen is as yet unknown. One junction end does not reproduce the germline sequence, and a read error may be involved.

The study's findings and limits: Complete responders started with a diversity level that resembled newly diagnosed patients at baseline. CD4+ TCR diversity, unlike CD8+, climbed significantly by C4D1. Relapsed/refractory patients reportedly had the lowest baseline TCR diversity, below newly diagnosed patients, who were below healthy donors. Patients were excluded if nivolumab began under 1 year after ASCT (the autologous transplant).

Clones were sequenced by immunoSEQ multiplex PCR, and TCRdb holds only the in-frame ones, with some missing. The table records some 23,000 clones, 71% of them present only once. The sequence was obtained from a human donor with classical Hodgkin lymphoma. Material: peripheral blood mononuclear cells (PBMCs), obtained at baseline. The J gene is TRBJ1-6, the V gene TRBV19, with a tentative D call TRBD1 (5 bases). CDR3 DNA sequence: TGTGCCGGTAGACAGATTGGACGGAGCTCACCCCTCCACTTT. This codes for CAGRQIGRSSPLHF. Drawing the rest from reference TRBV19 and TRBJ1-6, the complete variable domain is DGGITQSPKYLFRKEGQNVTLSCEQNLNHDAMYWYRQDPGQGLRLIYYSQIVNDFQKGDIAEGYSVSREKKESFPLTVTSAQKNPTAFYLCAGRQIGRSSPLHFGNGTRLTVT.